This TCR beta chain originates from a study of CD8 T cells in ankylosing spondylitis. Study outcomes and limitations: Within ankylosing spondylitis blood, a TCR beta motif made up of several highly homologous variants appeared to be characteristic. The authors found the disease-linked clones to be CD8+ and relatively rare in peripheral blood. Matched ankylosing spondylitis synovial fluid reportedly contained a significantly enriched population of disease-linked clones.

Libraries of TCR beta came from quantitative 5'-RACE with molecular barcodes. TCRdb called the 5' RACE reads again in MiXCR, with one record for every CDR3 protein. Of 350,000 or so distinct CDR3 sequences in the sample, more than 9% were seen once. V lost 3 bases, J lost 7 bases, and 16 bases lay in between. The CDR3 totals 15 residues. Germline values: CDR1 MDHEN, CDR2 SYDVKM. In this sample, this clonotype turned up many times. Its antigen remains unknown. Sequenced input: blood, either unsorted or a sorted T cell fraction (not recorded which). This receptor was obtained from a female donor with ankylosing spondylitis or in good health (not recorded which). The J gene is TRBJ2-1, the V gene TRBV28; D is possibly TRBD1 (6 bases). The chain's CDR3 is CASSFSGVLGNEQFF. The CDR3 DNA follows: TGTGCCAGCAGTTTCTCAGGGGTCCTCGGGAATGAGCAGTTCTTC.